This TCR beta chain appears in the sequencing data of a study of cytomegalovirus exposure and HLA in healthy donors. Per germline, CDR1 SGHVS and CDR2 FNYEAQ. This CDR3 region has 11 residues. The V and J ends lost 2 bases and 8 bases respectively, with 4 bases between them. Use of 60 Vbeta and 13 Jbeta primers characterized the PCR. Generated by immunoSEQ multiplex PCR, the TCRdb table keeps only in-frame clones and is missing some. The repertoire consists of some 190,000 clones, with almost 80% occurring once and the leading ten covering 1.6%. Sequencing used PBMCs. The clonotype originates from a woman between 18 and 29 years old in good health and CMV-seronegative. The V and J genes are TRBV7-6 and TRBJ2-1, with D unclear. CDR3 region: CASSLSDEQFF. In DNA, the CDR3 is TGTGCCAGCAGCTTATCGGATGAGCAGTTCTTC.